This TCR beta chain was identified in a study of blood T cells in healthy people across ages. A second PCR of 7 to 11 cycles used a sample-barcoded 5' primer and a J-beta primer mix. TCRdb called the 5' RACE reads again in MiXCR, with one record for every CDR3 protein. The data hold under 2,000,000 distinct CDR3 sequences, with approximately 50% observed a single time. The TCR was taken from a woman between 40 and 50 years old in good health. Sequenced input: blood.

The CDR3 loop is CSAHPAKLAGGPDTQYF. The DNA of the CDR3 is TGCAGTGCCCACCCGGCAAAGCTAGCGGGGGGGCCAGATACGCAGTATTTT. The chain employs TRBV20-1 and TRBJ2-3; 12 bases are a match to TRBD2. Germline CDR1 is DFQATT and CDR2 is SNEGSKA (reference sequence). Trimming cost V 6 bases and J 4 bases; bases outside gene matches: 14. CDR3 length: 17 residues.